The rows below give T cell receptor beta chains drawn from one sample of a study of T cell responses to AZD1222 COVID-19 vaccine. Sequenced by immunoSEQ multiplex PCR; TCRdb stores in-frame clones only, minus some. The table includes 150,000 to 200,000 clones, 94% detected once. Sequenced material: peripheral blood, taken 28 days after the second AZD1222 dose. These TCRs come from an adult who received the AZD1222 COVID-19 vaccine. The conserved cysteine and the conserved F or W are not part of the CDR3 here. A D gene is named only where the DNA matches it firmly.

v_gene: TRBV18
j_gene: TRBJ2-7
d_gene: TRBD2
CDR3aa: ASSPPATSGSYEQY

v_gene: TRBV13
j_gene: TRBJ2-5
d_gene: TRBD2
CDR3aa: ASSSLSGAQETQY

v_gene: TRBV19
j_gene: TRBJ1-5
d_gene: -
CDR3aa: ASSTMSGQPQH

v_gene: TRBV28
j_gene: TRBJ2-2
d_gene: -
CDR3aa: AGGWNTGELF

v_gene: TRBV13
j_gene: TRBJ1-5
d_gene: -
CDR3aa: ASSLAHQGTHSNQPQH

v_gene: TRBV3-1/TRBV3-2
j_gene: TRBJ2-1
d_gene: -
CDR3aa: ASSQGGGGQF

v_gene: TRBV6-6
j_gene: TRBJ1-2
d_gene: -
CDR3aa: ASSTGPAGGYT

v_gene: TRBV19
j_gene: TRBJ1-2
d_gene: -
CDR3aa: ASSDPGRGEERGYT

v_gene: TRBV15
j_gene: TRBJ2-1
d_gene: TRBD2
CDR3aa: ATSRVPSGKRNEQF

v_gene: TRBV29-1
j_gene: TRBJ2-3
d_gene: TRBD1
CDR3aa: SAPGQASTDTQY

v_gene: TRBV20-1
j_gene: TRBJ2-3
d_gene: -
CDR3aa: SVPIGEAQY

v_gene: TRBV11-2
j_gene: TRBJ2-1
d_gene: -
CDR3aa: ASSPVDRDYNEQF

v_gene: TRBV15
j_gene: TRBJ1-5
d_gene: -
CDR3aa: ATLGGRKISNQPQH

v_gene: TRBV7-8
j_gene: TRBJ2-7
d_gene: TRBD1
CDR3aa: ASSPVGRGLNEQY

v_gene: TRBV3-1/TRBV3-2
j_gene: TRBJ2-7
d_gene: TRBD1
CDR3aa: ASSQPGQGFYEQY

v_gene: TRBV14
j_gene: TRBJ1-2
d_gene: TRBD1
CDR3aa: ASSQTGTGYGYT

v_gene: TRBV6-5
j_gene: TRBJ2-7
d_gene: TRBD1
CDR3aa: ASRSRQGGREQY

v_gene: TRBV24-1
j_gene: TRBJ2-3
d_gene: TRBD2
CDR3aa: ATSDRTSGSGDTQY

v_gene: TRBV19
j_gene: TRBJ2-3
d_gene: TRBD2
CDR3aa: ASSSKGWLAGGTDTQY

v_gene: TRBV5-1
j_gene: TRBJ2-5
d_gene: -
CDR3aa: ASWGPRAGARGVGYRETQETQY

v_gene: TRBV29-1
j_gene: TRBJ1-2
d_gene: -
CDR3aa: SVGAYRAEGYT

v_gene: TRBV7-2
j_gene: TRBJ2-2
d_gene: -
CDR3aa: ASSLISGTGELF

v_gene: TRBV6-1
j_gene: TRBJ2-1
d_gene: -
CDR3aa: ASSEGGRSSYNEQF

v_gene: TRBV27
j_gene: TRBJ1-2
d_gene: -
CDR3aa: ASTPRGGRSGYT

v_gene: TRBV23-1
j_gene: TRBJ2-7
d_gene: TRBD2
CDR3aa: ASSHRTSWEQY

v_gene: TRBV5-1
j_gene: TRBJ2-7
d_gene: -
CDR3aa: ASSLAGNSYEQY

v_gene: TRBV18
j_gene: TRBJ2-7
d_gene: -
CDR3aa: ASSPLKGTASSYEQY

v_gene: TRBV11-2
j_gene: TRBJ2-7
d_gene: -
CDR3aa: ASSPKEGAYEQY

v_gene: TRBV11-1
j_gene: TRBJ2-1
d_gene: -
CDR3aa: ASSLTYNEQF

v_gene: TRBV7-9
j_gene: TRBJ1-5
d_gene: -
CDR3aa: ASSSVNQPQH

v_gene: TRBV11-2
j_gene: TRBJ1-1
d_gene: TRBD1
CDR3aa: ASSVQGGTEAF

v_gene: TRBV29-1
j_gene: TRBJ1-1
d_gene: TRBD1
CDR3aa: SVEEGAIGAF

v_gene: TRBV6-5
j_gene: TRBJ1-2
d_gene: -
CDR3aa: ASSYAQGYGYT

v_gene: TRBV28
j_gene: TRBJ2-1
d_gene: -
CDR3aa: ASSFVADSSYNEQF

v_gene: TRBV11-3
j_gene: TRBJ2-5
d_gene: -
CDR3aa: ASSLGYAGTQETQY

v_gene: TRBV7-9
j_gene: TRBJ2-5
d_gene: -
CDR3aa: ASSLSSRELETQY

v_gene: TRBV28
j_gene: TRBJ1-1
d_gene: -
CDR3aa: ASSPGVSVTEAF